A selection of T cell receptor beta chains follows, all from one sample in a study of control samples from healthy donors and cancer patients. Sequencing used immunoSEQ multiplex PCR; TCRdb keeps in-frame clones, though not all of them. The sample has about 150,000 clones, about 91% seen once. The sequenced material came from blood. These TCRs come from a woman aged 40 to 50 in good health. Both conserved end residues are part of each CDR3. A D gene is named only where the DNA matches it firmly. The size field is filled for only some rows; it gives once, few, many or a size class.

TRBD1	TRBV18	once	TRBJ1-2	15	TGTGCCAGCTCACCCATCGGGACAGGCTACTATGGCTACACCTTC	CASSPIGTGYYGYTF
NA	TRBV24-1	NA	TRBJ2-1	13	TGTGCCACCAGTGATTCGAGGGGGGGTGAGCAGTTCTTC	CATSDSRGGEQFF
NA	TRBV6-5	NA	TRBJ1-1	13	TGTGCCAGCAGTCTGACAGGAAACACTGAAGCTTTCTTT	CASSLTGNTEAFF
NA	TRBV7-9	once	TRBJ1-1	15	TGTGCCAGCAGCATGCTACAGGGTGAAGGGACTGAAGCTTTCTTT	CASSMLQGEGTEAFF
NA	TRBV6-5	NA	TRBJ1-1	15	TGTGCCAGCAGTAAGTCAGGGTTAATGAACACTGAAGCTTTCTTT	CASSKSGLMNTEAFF
NA	TRBV7-7	few	TRBJ1-3	14	TGTGCCAGCAGCCACCCCCACAGGGGAAACACCATATATTTT	CASSHPHRGNTIYF
NA	TRBV28	NA	TRBJ1-2	16	TGTGCCAGCAGTTTGGATATCGGGGGATTGCACTATGGCTACACCTTC	CASSLDIGGLHYGYTF
TRBD2	TRBV4-2	NA	TRBJ2-2	16	TGTGCCAGCAGCCAACTCAGCGGGGGGGCGGCCGGGGAGCTGTTTTTT	CASSQLSGGAAGELFF
TRBD2	TRBV2	once	TRBJ2-5	17	TGTGCCAGCAGTCGACTAGCGGGGGGGCCGGGTGTCGAGACCCAGTACTTC	CASSRLAGGPGVETQYF
NA	TRBV7-2	NA	TRBJ2-5	13	TGTGCCAGCAGCAGACAGTTCCAAGAGACCCAGTACTTC	CASSRQFQETQYF
NA	TRBV6-5	NA	TRBJ1-1	13	TGTGCCAGCAGCCCCGCGGGGGCCCCTGAAGCTTTCTTT	CASSPAGAPEAFF
NA	TRBV23-1	NA	TRBJ1-6	18	TGCGCCAGCAGTCATGAGGGTAGGGCTAGTCCCTATAATTCACCCCTCCACTTT	CASSHEGRASPYNSPLHF
NA	TRBV12-3/TRBV12-4	NA	TRBJ2-7	11	TGTGCCAGCAGTTTAGGCTACGAGCAGTACTTC	CASSLGYEQYF
NA	TRBV5-6	NA	TRBJ2-7	18	TGTGCCAGCAGCCCGGGACCCGCCGGACACCCGGTAACCTACGAGCAGTACTTC	CASSPGPAGHPVTYEQYF
NA	TRBV13	NA	TRBJ1-1	14	TGTGCCAGCATCCGACAAGGGATCTTCGCGGAAGCTTTCTTT	CASIRQGIFAEAFF
TRBD1	TRBV15	NA	TRBJ1-3	17	TGTGCCACCAGCAGAGCTTCAGGGGGCCTCTCTGGAAACACCATATATTTT	CATSRASGGLSGNTIYF
NA	TRBV7-8	NA	TRBJ1-5	15	TGTGCCAGCAGCCAAGTAGGGTCGGCGAATCAGCCCCAGCATTTT	CASSQVGSANQPQHF
NA	TRBV6-5	once	TRBJ2-3	14	TGTGCCAGCAGCCTCAGGGGGGGCACAGATACGCAGTATTTT	CASSLRGGTDTQYF
NA	TRBV3-1/TRBV3-2	once	TRBJ2-1	16	TGTGCCAGCAGCCCGCACGTGGACTATTCCTTGGGTGAGCAGTTCTTC	CASSPHVDYSLGEQFF
NA	TRBV14	NA	TRBJ1-6	13	TGTGCCAGCAGCTCCCCCGGGCATTCACCCCTCCACTTT	CASSSPGHSPLHF
NA	TRBV6-2/TRBV6-3	NA	TRBJ2-1	16	TGTGCCAGCAGTAACCCAATTGACAGGCCGGGTGATGAGCAGTTCTTC	CASSNPIDRPGDEQFF
NA	TRBV20-1	NA	TRBJ1-2	15	TGCAGTGCAAGTAAAGGACTCCCTGCTAACTATGGCTACACCTTC	CSASKGLPANYGYTF
NA	TRBV9	NA	TRBJ2-1	14	TGTGCCAGCAGCGTAGAGGGGACCTCCAATGAGCAGTTCTTC	CASSVEGTSNEQFF
TRBD1	TRBV5-1	NA	TRBJ2-1	15	TGCGCCAGCAGCGAAAGACAGGGGGCAGGCGATGAGCAGTTCTTC	CASSERQGAGDEQFF
NA	TRBV18	once	TRBJ1-2	16	TGTGCCAGCTCACCAAACCTTGGCACTACTAACTATGGCTACACCTTC	CASSPNLGTTNYGYTF
TRBD1	TRBV6-1	once	TRBJ1-5	16	TGTGCCAGCAGTGCTGGACAGGTTTATAGCAATCAGCCCCAGCATTTT	CASSAGQVYSNQPQHF
NA	TRBV4-1	NA	TRBJ2-7	14	TGCGCCAGCAGCCAAGAGGTCCGGACCTACGAGCAGTACTTC	CASSQEVRTYEQYF
NA	TRBV7-2	NA	TRBJ2-3	15	TGTGCCAGCAGCTCCTCCGGGACCCACACAGATACGCAGTATTTT	CASSSSGTHTDTQYF
TRBD2	TRBV7-6	NA	TRBJ2-7	16	TGTGCCAGCAGCTCGGGACTAGCGGGGAAAACCTACGAGCAGTACTTC	CASSSGLAGKTYEQYF
TRBD1	TRBV6-4	few	TRBJ2-3	15	TGTGCCAGCAGTGGGACAGGGGGGGACACAGATACGCAGTATTTT	CASSGTGGDTDTQYF
TRBD1	TRBV5-1	NA	TRBJ1-2	13	TGCGCCAGCAGCCCGGGACAGGGGGATGGCTACACCTTC	CASSPGQGDGYTF
TRBD2	TRBV5-5	NA	TRBJ2-3	16	TGTGCCAGCAGCCAATATACTAGCGGCCCGGTTAATACGCAGTATTTT	CASSQYTSGPVNTQYF
NA	TRBV29-1	NA	TRBJ1-2	12	TGCAGCGTTGACTTGGAGGGCTGGGGCTACACCTTC	CSVDLEGWGYTF
TRBD1	TRBV18	NA	TRBJ1-5	16	TGTGCCAGCTCACTAGGACAGGGGGTAAGCAATCAGCCCCAGCATTTT	CASSLGQGVSNQPQHF
NA	TRBV7-2	NA	TRBJ2-3	12	TGTGCCAGCAGCCATTTCGATGATACGCAGTATTTT	CASSHFDDTQYF
NA	TRBV5-6	NA	TRBJ1-6	16	TGTGCCAGCAGCTTGTTTCCAGGGACCTATAATTCACCCCTCCACTTT	CASSLFPGTYNSPLHF
TRBD2	TRBV18	NA	TRBJ2-1	17	TGTGCCAGCTCACCTCGATTAGCGGGGGACTCCTACAATGAGCAGTTCTTC	CASSPRLAGDSYNEQFF
NA	TRBV10-3	NA	TRBJ2-3	13	TGTGCCATCAGTGCCCCTCCTCCCGATACGCAGTATTTT	CAISAPPPDTQYF
NA	TRBV29-1	NA	TRBJ2-1	14	TGCAGCACCCCCCGATTCAGCTCCTACAATGAGCAGTTCTTC	CSTPRFSSYNEQFF
NA	TRBV2	NA	TRBJ1-5	13	TGTGCCAGCAGTGTGGGGCTCGATCAGCCCCAGCATTTT	CASSVGLDQPQHF
NA	TRBV19	once	TRBJ1-1	13	TGTGCCGGGGGAGGGGCCGATAACACTGAAGCTTTCTTT	CAGGGADNTEAFF
NA	TRBV18	NA	TRBJ2-5	15	TGTGCCAGCTCACCCGACGGATCGTACCAAGAGACCCAGTACTTC	CASSPDGSYQETQYF
TRBD1	TRBV7-9	NA	TRBJ1-1	14	TGTGCCAGCAGCCTGGGACAGAGTTATGTGGAAGCTTTCTTT	CASSLGQSYVEAFF
NA	TRBV11-2	NA	TRBJ2-5	13	TGTGCCAGCAGCTTAACCCCGCAAGAGACCCAGTACTTC	CASSLTPQETQYF
NA	TRBV5-5	NA	TRBJ1-1	12	TGTGCCAGCAGCCCTGTTCTGAGTGAAGCTTTCTTT	CASSPVLSEAFF
NA	TRBV11-1	NA	TRBJ2-1	16	TGTGCCAGCGTCCCCCCCCCACCGCAGGGGAGAAATGAGCAGTTCTTC	CASVPPPPQGRNEQFF